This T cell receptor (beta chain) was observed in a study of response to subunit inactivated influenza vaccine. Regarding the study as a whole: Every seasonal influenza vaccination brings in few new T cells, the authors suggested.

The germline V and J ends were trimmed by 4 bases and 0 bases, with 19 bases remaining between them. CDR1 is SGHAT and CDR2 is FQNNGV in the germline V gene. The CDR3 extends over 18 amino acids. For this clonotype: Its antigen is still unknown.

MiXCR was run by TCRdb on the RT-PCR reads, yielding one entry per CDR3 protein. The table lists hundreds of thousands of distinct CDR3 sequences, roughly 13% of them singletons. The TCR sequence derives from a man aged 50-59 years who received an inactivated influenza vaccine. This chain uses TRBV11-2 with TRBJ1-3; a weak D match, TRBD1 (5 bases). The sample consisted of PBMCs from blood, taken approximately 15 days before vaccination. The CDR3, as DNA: TGTGCCAGCAGCTCAAGAACCCGGAGACAGAGCTCTGGAAACACCATATATTTT. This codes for CASSSRTRRQSSGNTIYF.